This T cell receptor beta chain derives from a study of OX40 agonist ivuxolimab in advanced cancers. Study-level points and caveats: Expanded clones tended on average to be more numerous among CD8+ T cells than CD4+.

Profiling relied on immunoSEQ multiplex PCR, and the TCRdb table lists in-frame clones only, not all of them. The data show over 55,000 clones, roughly four fifths seen once. With respect to this clone: Its antigen is as yet unknown.

The CDR3 length is 14 residues. The V gene's germline CDR1 is SGDLS and CDR2 YYNGEE. V dropped 5 bases and J dropped 4 bases, with 15 bases sitting between them. This sequence originates from an adult with an advanced solid tumor such as melanoma, head and neck, liver or kidney cancer. Sequenced material: CD4+ or CD8+ T cells sorted from blood, taken in a trial of the OX40 agonist ivuxolimab. The rearrangement links TRBV9 to TRBJ1-2; D is perhaps TRBD1 (5 bases). The CDR3 reads CASRSGGVGYGYTF. For the CDR3, the DNA is TGTGCCAGCAGATCTGGGGGAGTCGGCTATGGCTACACCTTC. The full variable domain, in which reference TRBV9 and TRBJ1-2 provide the parts outside the CDR3, is DSGVTQTPKHLITATGQRVTLRCSPRSGDLSVYWYQQSLDQGLQFLIQYYNGEERAKGNILERFSAQQFPDLHSELNLSSLELGDSALYFCASRSGGVGYGYTFGSGTRLTVV.